The 30 T cell receptor beta chains given below trace back to one sample, sequenced in a study of T cell responses to AZD1222 COVID-19 vaccine. Repertoires were generated with immunoSEQ multiplex PCR, while TCRdb's copy carries only in-frame clones and drops some. The sample lists roughly 100,000 clones, less than 95% seen once, with about 4.8% in the top ten. The sequenced sample was peripheral blood, obtained on day 0 of AZD1222 vaccination. These receptors were obtained from an adult in good health.

The genes are TRBV12-3 or TRBV12-4 and TRBJ2-5, with TRBD1 matching over 7 bases. This CDR3 is 13 amino acids long. Losses at the gene ends were 7 bases for V and 2 bases for J; bases not matched to a gene: 4. The CDR3: CASKWTGQETQYF. Written as DNA, the CDR3 is TGTGCCAGCAAATGGACAGGTCAAGAGACCCAGTACTTC.

V is TRBV27 and J is TRBJ2-3; perhaps TRBD2 as D (7 bases). Germline lookup yields CDR1 MNHEY and CDR2 SMNVEV (reference sequence). The V end was cut by 4 bases, the J end by 4 bases, with 12 bases between. The CDR3 is 14 amino acids. The CDR3 reads CASSWGGVADTQYF. The CDR3 DNA reads TGTGCCAGCAGTTGGGGGGGCGTGGCAGATACGCAGTATTTT.

The genes are TRBV2 and TRBJ2-5; 11 bases are a match to TRBD2. The CDR3 totals 14 residues. Losses at the gene ends were 3 bases for V and 8 bases for J; bases not matched to a gene: 5. Germline-derived CDR1 and CDR2 are SNHLY and FYNNEI. CDR3: CASSDTSGGSTQYF. As DNA, the CDR3 is TGTGCCAGCAGTGATACTAGCGGGGGCTCCACCCAGTACTTC.

This clone was counted a few times. V usage is TRBV6-5 and J usage is TRBJ2-2; D is possibly TRBD1 or TRBD2 (6 bases each). This CDR3 is 14 amino acids long. Germline CDR1 and CDR2: MNHEY and SVGAGI. Trimming stripped 6 bases from V and 3 bases from J, with 11 bases between. The CDR3 nucleotides are TGTGCCAGCAGGGGGGGCCCGGACACCGGGGAGCTGTTTTTT. It specifies CASRGGPDTGELFF.

V gene TRBV9 combines with J gene TRBJ1-1; no firm D call. The CDR3 length is 17 residues. CDR1 and CDR2 from the germline V gene are SGDLS and YYNGEE. Trimming shortened V by 1 base and J by 3 bases, and 19 bases separated the two germline ends. Written as DNA, the CDR3 is TGTGCCAGCAGCGTATATCCGGACGCCAGATCGGACACTGAAGCTTTCTTT. It translates to CASSVYPDARSDTEAFF.

Note on this clone: The same CDR3 can be traced to other DNA sequences in this sample. The CDR3: CASSVGGATEAFF. For the CDR3, the DNA is TGTGCCAGCAGCGTCGGGGGTGCCACTGAAGCTTTCTTT. This chain joins TRBV9 and TRBJ1-1; D perhaps matches TRBD1 (5 bases). The CDR3 loop spans 13 amino acids. Germline assignment: CDR1 SGDLS and CDR2 YYNGEE. V lost 2 bases and J lost 4, with 9 bases in between. The full variable domain, with the rest looked up from reference TRBV9 and TRBJ1-1, is DSGVTQTPKHLITATGQRVTLRCSPRSGDLSVYWYQQSLDQGLQFLIQYYNGEERAKGNILERFSAQQFPDLHSELNLSSLELGDSALYFCASSVGGATEAFFGQGTRLTVV.

As to this clone: The sample carries other DNA sequences with the same CDR3. The chain is built from TRBV4-3 and TRBJ2-2; D unclear. Trimming left V 0 bases short and J 0 bases short, with 5 bases between. Per the germline V gene, CDR1 is LGHNA and CDR2 is YSLEER. The CDR3 spans 15 residues. The CDR3 is CASSQDTTNTGELFF. The DNA for the CDR3 is TGCGCCAGCAGCCAAGATACGACGAACACCGGGGAGCTGTTTTTT.

This clone was counted only a few times. This chain connects TRBV28 to TRBJ2-7; D perhaps matches TRBD1 (5 bases). There are 12 residues in the CDR3. The V end was cut by 6 bases, the J end by 4 bases, with 10 bases between. The germline V gene has CDR1 MDHEN and CDR2 SYDVKM. Written as DNA, the CDR3 is TGTGCCAGCAGGACCCCAGGGTACGAGCAGTACTTC. This codes for CASRTPGYEQYF.

The V gene is TRBV28, the J gene TRBJ2-5; D might be TRBD1 (5 bases). The CDR3 has 15 residues. V was clipped by 4 bases and J by 1 base, with 13 bases between them. CDR1 is MDHEN, CDR2 SYDVKM, per germline. The DNA of the CDR3 is TGTGCCAGCAGTTCTGGTGGGGCAGTCCAAGAGACCCAGTACTTC. It is translated as CASSSGGAVQETQYF.

This clone was counted a single time. The chain couples TRBV7-9 to TRBJ2-7; tentative D call: TRBD1 (5 bases). Trimming removed 6 bases at V and 0 bases at J, with 9 bases between. Germline V lookup: CDR1 SEHNR, CDR2 FQNEAQ (reference sequence). CDR3 length: 13 residues. In nucleotides, the CDR3 is TGTGCCAGCAGGACAGACGGCTCCTACGAGCAGTACTTC. Protein: CASRTDGSYEQYF.

This sequence joins TRBV2 and TRBJ1-3; D gene unclear. This CDR3 is built from 14 residues. V dropped 10 bases and J dropped 3 bases, with 16 bases sitting between them. Per the germline V gene, CDR1 is SNHLY and CDR2 is FYNNEI. The DNA for the CDR3 is TGTGCCACGCGAGTGGACCACTATGGAAACACCATATATTTT. Encoded protein: CATRVDHYGNTIYF.

In this sample, this clone turned up a few times. This rearrangement joins TRBV6-2 or TRBV6-3 to TRBJ2-1, with D possibly being TRBD1 (5 bases). Germline V gene lookup returns CDR1 MNHEY and CDR2 SVGEGT. This CDR3 is built from 13 residues. V lost 6 bases, J lost 4 bases, and 10 bases lay in between. In DNA, the CDR3 is TGTGCCAGCAGCACGACAGAATACAATGAGCAGTTCTTC. Residues: CASSTTEYNEQFF.

The chain carries TRBV6-2 or TRBV6-3 and TRBJ1-2, with TRBD1 matching over 10 bases. This CDR3 has 15 amino acids. Looked up from germline, CDR1 is MNHEY and CDR2 is SVGEGT. V shed 2 bases and J 7 bases; nucleotides not matched to a gene: 7. The CDR3 protein is CASSYPTGQGGGYTF. For the CDR3, the DNA is TGTGCCAGCAGTTACCCGACAGGACAGGGGGGTGGCTACACCTTC.

DNA of the CDR3: TGTGCCAGCAGTGAAGTTCTGGGGGCTGGGGAAAAACTGTTTTTT. Protein product: CASSEVLGAGEKLFF. This chain joins TRBV2 and TRBJ1-4, with D possibly TRBD1 on 6 matching bases. V was clipped by 1 base and J by 8 bases, with 14 bases between them. The CDR3 extends over 15 amino acids. Germline CDR1 is SNHLY and CDR2 is FYNNEI.

The J gene is TRBJ1-6, the V gene TRBV3-1 (or the pseudogene TRBV3-2); 8 nucleotides agree with TRBD1. CDR1 is LGHDT and CDR2 is YNNKEL in the germline V gene (reference sequence). After removal of 6 bases from V and 9 bases from J, the junction contained 7 bases not matched to a gene. The CDR3 loop spans 14 amino acids. The CDR3 coding sequence is TGTGCCAGCAGGCGGGACAGGTATGTTTCACCCCTCCACTTT. Amino acid sequence: CASRRDRYVSPLHF.

The V gene is TRBV30, the J gene TRBJ2-1; 8 bases agree with TRBD2. CDR1 is GTSNPN and CDR2 is SVGIG in the germline V gene (reference sequence). The CDR3 is 13 amino acids. V dropped 4 bases and J dropped 10; count of bases not matched to a gene: 9. The CDR3 loop is CAWTGLVRREQFF. The CDR3 region has the DNA TGTGCCTGGACGGGACTAGTCCGTCGGGAGCAGTTCTTC. Drawing the rest from reference TRBV30 and TRBJ2-1, the complete variable domain is SQTIHQWPATLVQPVGSPLSLECTVEGTSNPNLYWYRQAAGRGLQLLFYSVGIGQISSEVPQNLSASRPQDRQFILSSKKLLLSDSGFYLCAWTGLVRREQFFGPGTRLTVL.

CDR3 loop: CASSPPSKSYGYTF. CDR3 coding DNA: TGTGCCAGCAGTCCTCCCTCCAAGTCCTATGGCTACACCTTC. V usage is TRBV28 and J usage is TRBJ1-2; D is undetermined. The ends were cut back, 5 bases at V and 4 bases at J, with 14 bases in the middle. Germline lookup yields CDR1 MDHEN and CDR2 SYDVKM. The CDR3 is 14 amino acids.

This rearrangement joins TRBV6-5 to TRBJ2-1, with D hard to call. This CDR3 region has 14 residues. CDR1 and CDR2 (germline): MNHEY, SVGAGI. Trimming took off 0 bases at V and 2 bases at J, with 5 bases between the two ends. This CDR3 reads CASSYSDTYNEQFF. The CDR3 DNA is TGTGCCAGCAGTTACTCGGATACCTACAATGAGCAGTTCTTC.

V usage is TRBV7-2 and J usage is TRBJ2-7; 10 bases fit TRBD2. The J segment lost 2 bases and the V segment lost 0 bases, leaving 10 bases of the junction unmatched. This CDR3 region has 18 residues. The germline gives CDR1 SGHTA, CDR2 FQGNSA. CDR3: CASSLASSGRTSPYEQYF. In DNA form, the CDR3 reads TGTGCCAGCAGCTTAGCATCTAGCGGGAGAACTTCCCCCTACGAGCAGTACTTC.

V and J are TRBV5-4 and TRBJ2-3; D gene unclear. This CDR3 spans 13 amino acids. The germline gives CDR1 SGHNT, CDR2 YYREEE (reference sequence). V gave up 0 bases and J gave up 4 bases, with 6 bases separating them. DNA of the CDR3: TGTGCCAGCAGCTTGGGCCCGGCAGATACGCAGTATTTT. It specifies CASSLGPADTQYF.

The J gene is TRBJ2-2, the V gene TRBV19; D is possibly TRBD1 or TRBD2 (6 bases each). Germline V gene sequence: CDR1 LNHDA, CDR2 SQIVND (reference sequence). CDR3 size: 14 residues. V was shortened by 5 bases and J by 6 bases, with 13 bases between the two germline ends. The CDR3 spells CASSLGGGPGELFF. The CDR3 DNA sequence: TGTGCCAGTAGTCTAGGGGGAGGACCCGGGGAGCTGTTTTTT.

This clone has a single count. The chain employs TRBV5-1 and TRBJ2-1, with D perhaps assigned TRBD1 or TRBD2 (5 bases each). CDR1 and CDR2 from the germline V gene are SGHRS and YFSETQ. The length of the CDR3 is 15 residues. V was pared by 7 bases and J by 6 bases, with 20 bases between. CDR3 sequence reads: CASLSQAGAGNEQFF. Written as DNA, the CDR3 is TGCGCCAGCCTTAGCCAGGCCGGGGCCGGCAATGAGCAGTTCTTC.

This chain uses TRBV5-4 with TRBJ2-5; the D call may be TRBD1 or TRBD2 (5 bases each). The CDR3 has 13 residues. Germline CDR1 SGHNT, CDR2 YYREEE (reference sequence). Deletions cut 2 bases from V and 2 bases from J, with 7 bases between. The CDR3 reads CASSFWGQETQYF. The CDR3 nucleotides read TGTGCCAGCAGCTTCTGGGGGCAAGAGACCCAGTACTTC. Based on the CDR3 plus reference TRBV5-4 and TRBJ2-5, the full variable domain is ETGVTQSPTHLIKTRGQQVTLRCSSQSGHNTVSWYQQALGQGPQFIFQYYREEENGRGNFPPRFSGLQFPNYSSELNVNALELDDSALYLCASSFWGQETQYFGPGTRLLVL.

The chain joins TRBV9 to TRBJ2-1; possibly TRBD1 for D (5 bases). In germline, CDR1 is SGDLS, CDR2 YYNGEE. The ends were cut back, 2 bases at V and 5 bases at J, with 5 bases in the middle. CDR3 size: 12 residues. The CDR3 loop is CASSVTDNEQFF. In DNA form, the CDR3 reads TGTGCCAGCAGCGTGACAGACAATGAGCAGTTCTTC.

The rearrangement uses TRBV10-3 and TRBJ1-3; 8 positions agree with TRBD1. J lost 9 bases, V lost 7 bases, and 5 bases had no gene match. In germline, CDR1 is ENHRY, CDR2 SYGVKD. CDR3 size: 12 residues. The CDR3, as DNA: TGTGCCATCACAGGGGGCTACGGCACCATATATTTT. Translated, it gives CAITGGYGTIYF.

The gene calls are TRBV12-3 or TRBV12-4 and TRBJ2-7; D is unresolved. CDR3 length equals 12 residues. Trimming took 6 bases from V and 7 from J, leaving 13 bases between them. CDR3 amino acids: CASSLDLVEQYF. In DNA form, the CDR3 reads TGTGCCAGCAGCCTCGACCTGGTTGAGCAGTACTTC.

The chain couples TRBV2 to TRBJ1-5; D gene uncertain. CDR1 is SNHLY and CDR2 is FYNNEI in the germline V gene. The V gene lost 3 bases and the J gene lost 5 bases, with 5 bases spanning the gap. The CDR3 covers 12 residues. CDR3 protein: CASSERYQPQHF. The DNA for the CDR3 is TGTGCCAGCAGTGAGAGGTATCAGCCCCAGCATTTT.

The sample holds one count of this clone. This rearrangement joins TRBV28 to TRBJ1-2, with D possibly being TRBD1 (5 bases). Between the trimmed V and J ends, which lost 5 bases and 0 bases, there was a span of 16 bases. The CDR3 contains 16 residues. The germline V gene has CDR1 MDHEN and CDR2 SYDVKM. This CDR3 is CASSLDGTVTNYGYTF. CDR3 DNA sequence: TGTGCCAGCAGTCTGGACGGGACGGTTACTAACTATGGCTACACCTTC.

The chain recombines TRBV3-1 (or the pseudogene TRBV3-2) with TRBJ1-3; D is undetermined. CDR3 length: 18 amino acids. The V end was cut by 2 bases, the J end by 1 base, with 18 bases between. The germline gives CDR1 LGHDT, CDR2 YNNKEL (reference sequence). CDR3 bases: TGTGCCAGCAGCCAAATTGGAAGCCTTCGGTGGTCTGGAAACACCATATATTTT. This translates into CASSQIGSLRWSGNTIYF.

J is TRBJ1-2 and V is TRBV18, with D tentatively TRBD1 (6 bases). Germline V lookup: CDR1 KGHSH, CDR2 LQKENI. Trimming took 6 bases from V and 4 from J, leaving 15 bases between them. CDR3 length: 14 amino acids. The DNA for the CDR3 is TGTGCCAGCTCGACACGACAGGAAATCTATGGCTACACCTTC. Its translation is CASSTRQEIYGYTF. Using reference TRBV18 and TRBJ1-2 for the parts outside the CDR3, the full variable domain is NAGVMQNPRHLVRRRGQEARLRCSPMKGHSHVYWYRQLPEEGLKFMVYLQKENIIDESGMPKERFSAEFPKEGPSILRIQQVVRGDSAAYFCASSTRQEIYGYTFGSGTRLTVV.